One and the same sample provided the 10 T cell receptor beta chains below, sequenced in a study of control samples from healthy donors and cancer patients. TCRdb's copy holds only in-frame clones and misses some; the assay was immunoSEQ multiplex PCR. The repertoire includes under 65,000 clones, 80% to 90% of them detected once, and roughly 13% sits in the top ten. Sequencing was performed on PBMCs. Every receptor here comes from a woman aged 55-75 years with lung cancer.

CDR3 sequence: CASRTGAGETQYF. CDR3 DNA sequence: TGTGCCAGCAGGACAGGGGCGGGAGAGACCCAGTACTTC. V is TRBV27 and J is TRBJ2-5; 8 bases agree with TRBD1. Germline CDR1 reads MNHEY; CDR2 reads SMNVEV (reference sequence). V lost 6 bases to trimming and J lost 4 bases; unmatched junction nucleotides: 4. The CDR3 length is 13 residues.

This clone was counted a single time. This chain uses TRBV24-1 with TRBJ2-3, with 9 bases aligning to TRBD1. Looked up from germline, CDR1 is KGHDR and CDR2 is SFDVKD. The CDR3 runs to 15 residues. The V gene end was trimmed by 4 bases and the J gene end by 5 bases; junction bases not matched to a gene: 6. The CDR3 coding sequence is TGTGCCACCAGTGACCCGACAGGGGGGGGAGATACGCAGTATTTT. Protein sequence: CATSDPTGGGDTQYF.

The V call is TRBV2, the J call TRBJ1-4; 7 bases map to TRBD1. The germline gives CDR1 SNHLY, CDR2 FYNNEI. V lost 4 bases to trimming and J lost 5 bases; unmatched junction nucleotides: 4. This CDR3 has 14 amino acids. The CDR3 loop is CASSAQGPNEKLFF. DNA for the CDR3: TGTGCCAGCAGTGCACAGGGGCCCAATGAAAAACTGTTTTTT.

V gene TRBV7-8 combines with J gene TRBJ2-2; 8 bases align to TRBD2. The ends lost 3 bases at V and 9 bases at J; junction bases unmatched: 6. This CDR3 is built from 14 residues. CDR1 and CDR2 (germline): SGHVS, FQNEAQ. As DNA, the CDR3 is TGTGCCAGCAGCTTTGATGGCGGGGGGCGGGAGCTGTTTTTT. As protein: CASSFDGGGRELFF.

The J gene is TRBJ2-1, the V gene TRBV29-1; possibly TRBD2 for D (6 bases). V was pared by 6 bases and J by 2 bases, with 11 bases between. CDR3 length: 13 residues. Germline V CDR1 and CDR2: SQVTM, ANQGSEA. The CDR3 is CSVLGEAYNEQFF. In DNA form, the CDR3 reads TGCAGCGTGCTGGGGGAGGCCTACAATGAGCAGTTCTTC.

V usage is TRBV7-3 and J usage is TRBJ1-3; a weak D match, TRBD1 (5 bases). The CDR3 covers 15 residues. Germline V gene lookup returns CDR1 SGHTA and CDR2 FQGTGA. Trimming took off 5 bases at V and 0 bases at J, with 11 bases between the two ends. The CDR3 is CASSQGPSSGNTIYF. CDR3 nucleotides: TGTGCCAGCAGCCAGGGACCGAGCTCTGGAAACACCATATATTTT.

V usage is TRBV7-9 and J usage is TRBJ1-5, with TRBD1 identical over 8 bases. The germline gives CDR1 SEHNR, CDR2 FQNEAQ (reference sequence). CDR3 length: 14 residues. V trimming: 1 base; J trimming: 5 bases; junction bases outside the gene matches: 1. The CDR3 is CASSLDRGDQPQHF. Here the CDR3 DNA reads TGTGCCAGCAGCTTAGACAGGGGGGATCAGCCCCAGCATTTT.

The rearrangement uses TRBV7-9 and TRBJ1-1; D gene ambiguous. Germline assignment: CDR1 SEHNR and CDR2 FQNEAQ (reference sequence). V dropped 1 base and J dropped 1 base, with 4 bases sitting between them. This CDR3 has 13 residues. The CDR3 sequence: CASSLEQNTEAFF. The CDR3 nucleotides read TGTGCCAGCAGCTTAGAGCAGAACACTGAAGCTTTCTTT.

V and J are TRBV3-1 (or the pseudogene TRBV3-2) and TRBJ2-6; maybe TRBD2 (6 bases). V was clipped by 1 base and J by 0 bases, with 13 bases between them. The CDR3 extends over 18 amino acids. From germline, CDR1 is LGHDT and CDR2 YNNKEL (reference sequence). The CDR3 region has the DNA TGTGCCAGCAGCCAAGCCGGACTAAGGGGCTCTGGGGCCAACGTCCTGACTTTC. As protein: CASSQAGLRGSGANVLTF.

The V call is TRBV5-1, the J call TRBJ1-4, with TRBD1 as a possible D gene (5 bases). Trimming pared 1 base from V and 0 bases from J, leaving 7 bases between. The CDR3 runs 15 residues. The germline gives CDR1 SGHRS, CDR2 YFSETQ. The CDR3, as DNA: TGCGCCAGCAGCTTGACGGGGGCAACTAATGAAAAACTGTTTTTT. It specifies CASSLTGATNEKLFF.